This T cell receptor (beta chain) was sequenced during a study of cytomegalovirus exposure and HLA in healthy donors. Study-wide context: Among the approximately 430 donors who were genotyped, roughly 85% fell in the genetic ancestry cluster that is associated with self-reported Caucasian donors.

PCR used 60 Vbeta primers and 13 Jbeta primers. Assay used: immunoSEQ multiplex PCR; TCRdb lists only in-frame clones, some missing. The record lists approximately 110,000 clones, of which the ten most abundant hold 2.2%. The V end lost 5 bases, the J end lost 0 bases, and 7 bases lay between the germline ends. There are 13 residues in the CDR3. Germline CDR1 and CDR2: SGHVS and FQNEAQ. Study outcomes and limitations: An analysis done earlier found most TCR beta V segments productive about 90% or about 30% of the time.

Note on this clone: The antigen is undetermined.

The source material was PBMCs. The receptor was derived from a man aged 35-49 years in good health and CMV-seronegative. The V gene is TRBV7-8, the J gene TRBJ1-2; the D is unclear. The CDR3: CASSPQANYGYTF. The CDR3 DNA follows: TGTGCCAGCAGCCCCCAGGCTAACTATGGCTACACCTTC.